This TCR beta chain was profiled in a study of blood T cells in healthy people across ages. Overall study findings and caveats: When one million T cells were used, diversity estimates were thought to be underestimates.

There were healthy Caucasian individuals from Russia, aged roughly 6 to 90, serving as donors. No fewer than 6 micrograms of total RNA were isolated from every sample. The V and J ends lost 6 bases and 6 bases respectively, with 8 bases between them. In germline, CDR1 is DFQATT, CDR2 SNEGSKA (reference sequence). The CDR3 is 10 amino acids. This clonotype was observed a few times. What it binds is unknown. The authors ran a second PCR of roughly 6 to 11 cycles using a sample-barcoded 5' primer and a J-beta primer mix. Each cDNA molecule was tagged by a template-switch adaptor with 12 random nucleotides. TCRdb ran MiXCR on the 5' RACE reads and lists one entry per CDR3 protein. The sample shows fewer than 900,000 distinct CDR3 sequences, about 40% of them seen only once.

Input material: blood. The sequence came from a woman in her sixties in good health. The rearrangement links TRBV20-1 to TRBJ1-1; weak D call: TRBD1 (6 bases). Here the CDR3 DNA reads TGCAGTGCCAGGACAGCTGAAGCTTTCTTT. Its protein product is CSARTAEAFF.